One T cell receptor beta chain is described in this entry. This clone was seen only once. Its antigen is still unknown. The input lacks base qualities; no much larger clone sits a single base away. The entry originates in a study of blood T cell repertoires in COVID-19 (dated by TCRdb to the early 2020s). Concerning the study at large: Samples covering the acute and convalescent phases of COVID-19 were provided by collaborators in the United States, Italy and Spain. The material from the prospective study consisted of cDNA or gDNA derived from T cells, B-cell-depleted T cells, or PBMCs. The samples were drawn from two sources: the first 160 participants of the ongoing ImmuneRACE study, and fewer than 1,500 subjects contributed by 6 global collaborators. Sample metadata almost always included a de-identified subject ID, COVID-19 status, age in years and sex. Deeply sampled blood TCRbeta repertoires from subjects exposed to, actively infected with, or recovered from COVID-19 were included in the dataset. HLA class I and class II types, where available, came from metadata supplied by the sample provider rather than from assay-based typing. The repertoires were released in a freely available public database intended as a resource for research on the immune response to SARS-CoV-2. The paper's findings and limits, for the study overall: How much clinical and demographic metadata was included differed by source and by participant, and the metadata was provided uncurated.

Each collaborating institution followed its own protocols to collect whole blood in K2EDTA tubes. Collaborator samples were shipped for TCRbeta analysis as frozen whole blood, isolated PBMCs, or DNA extracted from either sample type. According to the germline V gene, CDR1 reads MNHEY and CDR2 reads SVGAGI. The CDR3 measures 15 amino acids from cysteine to phenylalanine. The read is trimmed to its CDR3 DNA, 45 bases read in frame from base 1. V trim: 4 bases; J trim: 7 bases; unmatched bases: 9. TCRbeta CDR3 regions were amplified from genomic DNA by means of the immunoSEQ Assay, a bias-controlled multiplex PCR. Per the original workflow: The number of nucleated cells in each sample was estimated by amplification of reference gene primers within the assay. Sequence reads were collapsed and filtered to measure the absolute abundance of every unique TCRbeta CDR3 rearrangement. For each sample, productive Simpson clonality was calculated by taking the square root of Simpson's diversity index across productive rearrangements. TCRdb took over this immuneACCESS table, retaining in-frame rearrangements with V and J assigned. Such tables are incomplete; in checked studies, under half of the missing clones stem from an unresolved V gene, and the remainder is unexplained. V and J calls and clone size are given by that table; D and trimming were obtained from the DNA. A total of about 150,000 clones appear in this sample, under 90% of them only once. Clones ranked in the top ten supply around 0.62% of the sample.

Here the chain combines TRBV6-5 and TRBJ1-2, with 10 bases aligning to TRBD1. The source material was peripheral blood. This TCR was sampled from a man in his sixties with acute or convalescent COVID-19. CDR3 reads: CASSFLLRDRGGYTF. The nucleotide sequence reads as follows: TGTGCCAGCAGTTTTCTTCTCCGGGACAGGGGTGGCTACACCTTC.